The table lists the clone carrying this TCR beta chain with many counts. The antigen remains undetermined. The data belong to a study of CD8 T cells in ankylosing spondylitis. General observations from the study: Previously reported in reactive arthritis synovial fluid and blood were some of the motif variants. Among TCR beta sequences, a motif of several highly homologous variants appeared characteristic of ankylosing spondylitis blood. The authors found the disease-linked clones to be CD8+ and relatively rare in peripheral blood.

Trimming removed 4 bases at V and 5 bases at J, with 7 bases between. This CDR3 comprises 12 residues. Germline V gives CDR1 SNHLY, CDR2 FYNNEI. Library preparation for TCR beta used quantitative 5'-RACE with molecular barcodes. TCRdb fed the 5' RACE reads into MiXCR, producing one record per CDR3 protein. The table lists some 200,000 distinct CDR3 sequences, 18% of them singletons, with 3.5% to 5% in the top ten. This TCR was sampled from a male donor aged 5-29 years with ankylosing spondylitis or in good health (not recorded which). V gene TRBV2 combines with J gene TRBJ2-3; possible D gene TRBD1, 5 bases. Source material: blood, either unsorted or a sorted T cell fraction (not recorded which). This CDR3 reads CASSVGVDTQYF. In nucleotides, the CDR3 is TGTGCCAGCAGTGTAGGGGTAGATACGCAGTATTTT.